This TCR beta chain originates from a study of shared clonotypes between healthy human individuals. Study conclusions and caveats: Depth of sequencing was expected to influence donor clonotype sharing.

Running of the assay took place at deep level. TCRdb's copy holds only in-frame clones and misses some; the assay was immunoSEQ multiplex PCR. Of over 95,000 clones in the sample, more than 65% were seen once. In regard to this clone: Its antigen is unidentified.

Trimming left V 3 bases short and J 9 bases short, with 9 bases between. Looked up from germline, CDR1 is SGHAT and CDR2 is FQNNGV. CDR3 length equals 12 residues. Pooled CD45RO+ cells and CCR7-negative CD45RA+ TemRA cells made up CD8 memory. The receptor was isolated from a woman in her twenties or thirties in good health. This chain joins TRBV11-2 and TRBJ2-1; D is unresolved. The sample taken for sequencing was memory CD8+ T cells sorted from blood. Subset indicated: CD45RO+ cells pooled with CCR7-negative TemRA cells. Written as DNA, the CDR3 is TGTGCCAGCAGCTTTTCAGAAGCTGAGCAGTTCTTC. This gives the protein CASSFSEAEQFF. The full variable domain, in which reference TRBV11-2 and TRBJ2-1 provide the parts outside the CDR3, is EAGVAQSPRYKIIEKRQSVAFWCNPISGHATLYWYQQILGQGPKLLIQFQNNGVVDDSQLPKDRFSAERLKGVDSTLKIQPAKLEDSAVYLCASSFSEAEQFFGPGTRLTVL.